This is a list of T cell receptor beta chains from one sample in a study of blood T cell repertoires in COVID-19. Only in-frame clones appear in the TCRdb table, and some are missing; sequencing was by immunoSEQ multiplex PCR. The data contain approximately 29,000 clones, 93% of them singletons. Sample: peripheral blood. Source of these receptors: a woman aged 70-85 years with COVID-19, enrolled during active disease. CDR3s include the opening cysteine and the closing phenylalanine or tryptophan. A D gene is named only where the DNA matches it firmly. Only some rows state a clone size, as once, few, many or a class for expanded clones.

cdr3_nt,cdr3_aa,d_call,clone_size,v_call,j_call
TGTGCCACCCAAAGGTCGGGGACTAGTGGCCCAAAGAGAGAGCAGTTCTTC,CATQRSGTSGPKREQFF,TRBD2,NA,TRBV24-1,TRBJ2-1
TGTGCCAGCAGTTTAGGAGGGACAGGGTTCCAGAGCACTGAAGCTTTCTTT,CASSLGGTGFQSTEAFF,TRBD1,NA,TRBV27,TRBJ1-1
TGTGCCAGCAGCTCCCTCACAGATACGCAGTATTTT,CASSSLTDTQYF,NA,NA,TRBV9,TRBJ2-3
TGTGCCAGTACATCCGGGACAGGGGGCACAGATACGCAGTATTTT,CASTSGTGGTDTQYF,TRBD1,NA,TRBV10-3,TRBJ2-3
TGTGCCAGCAGCTTAGCGGGACTCACAGATACGCAGTATTTT,CASSLAGLTDTQYF,NA,NA,TRBV7-2,TRBJ2-3
TGTGCCAGCAGCCCTAACCCGCACAGGGGTGAGATCTACGAGCAGTACTTC,CASSPNPHRGEIYEQYF,TRBD1,few,TRBV7-9,TRBJ2-7
TGTGCCAGCAGCTTAGATGGCGGGAACACCTACGAGCAGTACTTC,CASSLDGGNTYEQYF,NA,NA,TRBV7-2,TRBJ2-7
TGTGCCAGCGAGCGGGTCAGGAACACTGAAGCTTTCTTT,CASERVRNTEAFF,NA,NA,TRBV6-5,TRBJ1-1
TGTGCCAGCTCAACCGAGGGGGCCTCGCAAGAGACCCAGTACTTC,CASSTEGASQETQYF,TRBD1,NA,TRBV18,TRBJ2-5
TGTGCCGTACCGTTGGGGAGCGGCTACACCTTC,CAVPLGSGYTF,NA,NA,TRBV28,TRBJ1-2